This T cell receptor beta chain is drawn from a study of CD8+ T cells in alopecia areata. Findings and caveats of the study: In patients, TCRs were shared less clearly than in mice, and HLA may possibly be involved.

RNA extraction and reverse transcription yielded cDNA as sequencing template. The protocol was immunoSEQ multiplex PCR, while the TCRdb copy is restricted to in-frame clones and leaves out a portion. The sample consists of some 110,000 clones, around two fifths of them appearing once. Worth noting for this clone: Antigen specificity is unknown.

V gave up 5 bases and J gave up 5 bases, with 18 bases separating them. The CDR3 loop spans 15 amino acids. Germline CDR1 is SEHNR and CDR2 is FQNEAQ (reference sequence). Using a FACSAria, the CD4+ and CD8+ T cells were sorted from the PBMCs. V and J are TRBV7-9 and TRBJ2-5; TRBD1 or TRBD2 may be the D gene (5 bases each). Input material: CD4+ T cells sorted from blood. The clonotype was recovered from a human donor with alopecia areata. DNA of the CDR3: TGTGCCAGCAGCCGCCTGGGGGTCCCGGGGGAGACCCAGTACTTC. It codes for CASSRLGVPGETQYF.